The entry that follows covers one T cell receptor (beta chain) sequence. There is no known antigen for this receptor. No base-level quality is on record; no much larger clone is a single base apart. TCR beta VDJ combination and CDR3 sequence profiling used genomic DNA as the template. TCR repertoire sequencing was run on an Illumina HiSeq 2000. Turning to the authors' computational methods: TRBV/TRBJ rearrangement plots, CDR3 size and DJ length profiles, and Simpson's diversity index were used to evaluate the repertoires. The most abundant DNA sequence in the deep sequencing data was defined as the immunodominant clone. CDR3 amino acid sequences were screened for sharing across subjects and compared with published repertoires and the VDJdb database. TCRdb reran the public reads through fastp at Q25 and MiXCR, keeping productive beta chains. Each entry is one CDR3 protein sequence, shown with its most common DNA and genes. These V and J calls originate from TCRdb's pipeline instead of the authors' own analysis. Recorded for this sample are some 170,000 distinct CDR3 sequences; 47% of them occurred a single time. Around 1.1% of the sample is held by the ten biggest clonotypes.

Patients chosen for sequencing had shown expansion of CD8+CD57+ cells by flow cytometry. Every patient had a diagnosis of severe acquired aplastic anemia based on International Study of Aplastic Anemia and Agranulocytosis and Camitta criteria. At the time blood was sampled, none of the patients had received any therapy. In this study, sorted CD4+ and CD8+ T cells from the blood of healthy subjects and of severe aplastic anemia patients had their TCR repertoires deep-sequenced. Patients were enrolled under clinicaltrials.gov protocols 00001620, 01623167, 00001397, 00071045, 00081523 and 00961064 in the USA. Ficoll-Paque density gradient centrifugation was used to isolate peripheral blood mononuclear cells. Before DNA was extracted, CD4+ and CD8+ T cells were sorted using either FACS or magnetic beads. The data are from a study of CD8+CD57+ T cells in acquired aplastic anemia (dated by TCRdb to the late 2010s). The study in broad terms: DNA extracted from sorted CD4+ and CD8+ cells had a mean of about 3.3 ug, with a range of roughly 0.17 to 30 ug. CD8+CD57+ expansion was defined as frequency above the mean frequency observed in healthy subjects.

The CDR3 runs 14 amino acids, cysteine and phenylalanine included. Only the CDR3 region is kept as DNA, spanning 42 bases read in frame from base 1. According to the germline V gene, CDR1 reads SGDLS and CDR2 reads YYNGEE. The V end loses 0 bases and the J end loses 3 bases, and a stretch of 9 bases separates them. Broader findings and caveats from the paper: Although 25 to 30 CD8+ CDR3 sequences were shared by patients and controls, these sequences appeared highly expressed in patients and within the immunodominant clones of patients. No significant difference in CD8+ Simpson's diversity was found between patients and healthy controls (P=0.060).

The sample comprised sorted CD4+, CD8+, or CD8+CD57+ T cells (not recorded which) from PBMCs. The clonotype was recovered from a human donor with aplastic anemia. The receptor chain draws on TRBV9 and TRBJ2-5, with an unclear D gene assignment. The nucleotide sequence is TGTGCCAGCAGCGTAGGCGGTAGGGAAGAGACCCAGTACTTC. Its product reads: CASSVGGREETQYF.